A selection of T cell receptor beta chains follows, all from one sample in a study of T cell responses to AZD1222 COVID-19 vaccine. Here immunoSEQ multiplex PCR was the method, and the copy in TCRdb shows in-frame clones only, minus some. The sample includes around 80,000 clones, roughly 88% seen only once; the top ten take over 9.5%. Source: peripheral blood, taken 28 days after the second AZD1222 dose. The receptors were gathered from an adult who received the AZD1222 COVID-19 vaccine. Both conserved end residues are part of each CDR3. D genes are given only for firm matches. Size tells how often a clone was seen (once, few, many) or the class of an expanded clone, and some rows leave it out.

D gene: TRBD1
V gene: TRBV11-3
clone size: .
J gene: TRBJ1-6
CDR3 DNA: TGTGCCAGCAGCGTAGGGACAGTGGAATCACCCCTCCACTTT
CDR3 protein: CASSVGTVESPLHF

D gene: TRBD1
V gene: TRBV5-4
clone size: .
J gene: TRBJ1-2
CDR3 DNA: TGTGCCAGCAGCTCCTCAGGGGGCCGATTGATGGGTGGCTACACCTTC
CDR3 protein: CASSSSGGRLMGGYTF

D gene: TRBD1
V gene: TRBV28
clone size: .
J gene: TRBJ1-3
CDR3 DNA: TGTGCCAGCAGTTTTCCCGGGACAGTTGGAAACACCATATATTTT
CDR3 protein: CASSFPGTVGNTIYF

D gene: TRBD1
V gene: TRBV19
clone size: .
J gene: TRBJ2-7
CDR3 DNA: TGTGCCAGTAGTACGGACAGGGCCTACGAGCAGTACTTC
CDR3 protein: CASSTDRAYEQYF

D gene: .
V gene: TRBV27
clone size: .
J gene: TRBJ2-3
CDR3 DNA: TGTGCCAGCAGACCCGAAACAGAGTACACAGATACGCAGTATTTT
CDR3 protein: CASRPETEYTDTQYF

D gene: TRBD2
V gene: TRBV5-4
clone size: few
J gene: TRBJ2-1
CDR3 DNA: TGTGCCAGCAGCTTGCCTCGGGGGACTAGCGGGGGGCCAGAGCAGTTCTTC
CDR3 protein: CASSLPRGTSGGPEQFF

D gene: .
V gene: TRBV11-3
clone size: .
J gene: TRBJ2-1
CDR3 DNA: TGTGCCAGCAGCCAAAACAATGAGCAGTTCTTC
CDR3 protein: CASSQNNEQFF

D gene: .
V gene: TRBV6-1
clone size: .
J gene: TRBJ2-7
CDR3 DNA: TGTGCCAGCAGTGATAGGGGCGAGCAGTACTTC
CDR3 protein: CASSDRGEQYF

D gene: .
V gene: TRBV11-2
clone size: .
J gene: TRBJ1-1
CDR3 DNA: TGTGCCAGCAGCCCCCCAAGACGGATGAACACTGAAGCTTTCTTT
CDR3 protein: CASSPPRRMNTEAFF

D gene: .
V gene: TRBV7-9
clone size: once
J gene: TRBJ1-2
CDR3 DNA: TGTGCCAGCAGCATGCGTCTAGGGGGCTACACCTTC
CDR3 protein: CASSMRLGGYTF

D gene: .
V gene: TRBV28
clone size: .
J gene: TRBJ1-2
CDR3 DNA: TGTGCCACCGGGAGGGAATATGGCTACACCTTC
CDR3 protein: CATGREYGYTF

D gene: .
V gene: TRBV12-3/TRBV12-4
clone size: once
J gene: TRBJ1-3
CDR3 DNA: TGTGCCAGCAGTTTAAGATCTGGAAACACCATATATTTT
CDR3 protein: CASSLRSGNTIYF

D gene: .
V gene: TRBV4-1
clone size: .
J gene: TRBJ2-5
CDR3 DNA: TGCGCCAGCAGCCAAGATGGACGAGGAGAGACCCAGTACTTC
CDR3 protein: CASSQDGRGETQYF

D gene: .
V gene: TRBV7-9
clone size: .
J gene: TRBJ1-1
CDR3 DNA: TGTGCCAGCAGCTTAGGGAGGACAACTGAAGCTTTCTTT
CDR3 protein: CASSLGRTTEAFF

D gene: .
V gene: TRBV4-1
clone size: .
J gene: TRBJ2-3
CDR3 DNA: TGCGCCAGCAGCCTAGTAGCGGCTAACACAGATACGCAGTATTTT
CDR3 protein: CASSLVAANTDTQYF